This passage covers 14 T cell receptor beta chains from one sample sequenced in a study of shared clonotypes between healthy human individuals. Sequencing was performed with immunoSEQ multiplex PCR; in TCRdb, only in-frame clones are kept and a portion is missing. The sample lists millions of clones; around 90% were seen once. The source material was naive CD4+ T cells sorted from blood. Sample subset: CD45RA+ positively selected. The receptors were sampled from a man younger than 30 in good health.

The rearrangement joins TRBV5-1 to TRBJ2-1, with TRBD2 identical over 7 bases. Per germline, CDR1 SGHRS and CDR2 YFSETQ. The CDR3 runs to 14 residues. With 0 bases clipped from V and 9 bases from J, the junction kept 6 bases outside the gene matches. The chain's CDR3 is CASSLELAKTEQFF. CDR3 nucleotides: TGCGCCAGCAGCTTGGAACTAGCGAAAACTGAGCAGTTCTTC.

The chain is built from TRBV19 and TRBJ2-1, with D perhaps matching TRBD1 or TRBD2 (5 bases each). CDR3 length equals 15 residues. CDR1 LNHDA and CDR2 SQIVND come from the germline V gene (reference sequence). The V end lost 4 bases, the J end lost 7 bases, and 17 bases lay between the germline ends. The CDR3 region has the DNA TGTGCCAGTAGTACTGGGACCCTCACGGGGAATGAGCAGTTCTTC. Translation gives CASSTGTLTGNEQFF.

The CDR3 region is CATSRAPQAASGGREQFF. CDR3 DNA: TGTGCCACCAGCAGGGCCCCCCAGGCCGCTAGCGGTGGACGTGAGCAGTTCTTC. The chain combines TRBV15 with TRBJ2-1, with 7 bases that match TRBD2. Germline V CDR1 and CDR2: LNHNV, YYDKDF (reference sequence). J was trimmed by 9 bases and V by 3 bases; bases with no gene match: 20. This CDR3 has 18 residues.

The J gene is TRBJ2-5, the V gene TRBV4-1; maybe TRBD2 (6 bases). The germline gives CDR1 MGHRA, CDR2 YSYEKL. Trimming left V 4 bases short and J 5 bases short, with 14 bases between. This CDR3 comprises 14 residues. The CDR3 is CASSPGDSVETQYF. For the CDR3, the DNA is TGCGCCAGCAGCCCCGGGGACTCCGTCGAGACCCAGTACTTC.

The chain is built from TRBV29-1 and TRBJ2-3, with 7 bases that match TRBD2. With 3 bases clipped from V and 1 base from J, the junction kept 4 bases outside the gene matches. Germline loops: CDR1 SQVTM, CDR2 ANQGSEA. The length of the CDR3 is 14 residues. The CDR3 coding sequence is TGCAGCGTTGATTCGAGCGGGGGCACAGATACGCAGTATTTT. This sequence encodes CSVDSSGGTDTQYF.

This sequence joins TRBV7-2 and TRBJ2-2, with 8 bases fitting TRBD2. The CDR3 consists of 14 residues. Losses at the gene ends were 5 bases for V and 5 bases for J; bases not matched to a gene: 4. CDR1 and CDR2 (germline): SGHTA, FQGNSA. The CDR3 loop reads CASSKRLATGELFF. The DNA for the CDR3 is TGTGCCAGCAGCAAACGACTAGCGACCGGGGAGCTGTTTTTT. Drawing the rest from reference TRBV7-2 and TRBJ2-2, the complete variable domain is GAGVSQSPSNKVTEKGKDVELRCDPISGHTALYWYRQSLGQGLEFLIYFQGNSAPDKSGLPSDRFSAERTGGSVSTLTIQRTQQEDSAVYLCASSKRLATGELFFGEGSRLTVL.

A single count supports this clone. The sample contains more than one DNA sequence encoding this CDR3. The rearrangement joins TRBV5-4 to TRBJ1-2; 7 positions match TRBD1. This CDR3 is 13 amino acids long. The germline V gene encodes CDR1 SGHNT and CDR2 YYREEE (reference sequence). The junction had 2 bases not matched to a gene; V was cut back by 4 bases and J by 2 bases. The CDR3 region has the DNA TGTGCCAGCAGCCTACAGGGGAACTATGGCTACACCTTC. As protein: CASSLQGNYGYTF.

The V gene is TRBV4-2, the J gene TRBJ2-1; 13 bases fit TRBD2. Germline trimming cut 6 bases from V and 2 bases from J; bases unmatched to any gene: 7. The CDR3 is 17 residues long. Looked up from germline, CDR1 is LGHNA and CDR2 is YNFKEQ. The CDR3 DNA is TGTGCCAGCAGTACTAGCGGGGGGGGTCCCGCCTACAATGAGCAGTTCTTC. Translation: CASSTSGGGPAYNEQFF.

This chain links TRBV27 with TRBJ1-1, with 8 bases identical to TRBD1. The CDR3 loop spans 14 amino acids. Unmatched junction bases numbered 6, after V lost 5 bases and J lost 4 bases. Per germline, CDR1 MNHEY and CDR2 SMNVEV (reference sequence). CDR3 coding DNA: TGTGCCAGCAGTCGCGACAGGGGAGGCACTGAAGCTTTCTTT. Protein product: CASSRDRGGTEAFF.

This chain connects TRBV6-1 to TRBJ2-4; D may be TRBD2 (6 bases). V dropped 1 base and J dropped 1 base, with 20 bases sitting between them. Germline V gene lookup returns CDR1 MNHNS and CDR2 SASEGT. This CDR3 comprises 19 residues. The CDR3 sequence is CASSEEVWDFQRAKNIQYF. DNA of the CDR3: TGTGCCAGCAGTGAAGAAGTGTGGGACTTCCAACGGGCCAAAAACATTCAGTACTTC.

This sequence joins TRBV7-2 and TRBJ2-2; the D is unclear. The CDR3 is 12 amino acids. The germline gives CDR1 SGHTA, CDR2 FQGNSA. Trimming cost V 5 bases and J 7 bases, with 8 bases left between them. Here the CDR3 DNA reads TGTGCCAGCAGCATACATATCGGGGAGCTGTTTTTT. Translation: CASSIHIGELFF.

In its sample, this clone was seen once. The CDR3 nucleotides read TGTGCCAGCAGCCCAGCGGGGGCGGGGTACAATGAGCAGTTCTTC. Translating it yields CASSPAGAGYNEQFF. This rearrangement joins TRBV27 to TRBJ2-1; 8 bases are shared with TRBD2. The CDR3 has 15 amino acids. The germline V gene has CDR1 MNHEY and CDR2 SMNVEV (reference sequence). Trimming at V came to 6 bases and at J to 4 bases, leaving 8 bases not matched to a gene.

The chain has TRBV25-1 and TRBJ2-7, with no clear D. The CDR3 runs to 13 residues. V was cut by 2 bases and J by 2 bases, with 7 bases left in between. Per germline, CDR1 MGHDK and CDR2 SYGVNS. CDR3 sequence reads: CASSENSAYEQYF. In DNA form, the CDR3 reads TGTGCCAGCAGTGAAAACAGCGCCTACGAGCAGTACTTC.

Only one count was recorded for this clone. Other DNA sequences from this sample encode an identical CDR3 as well. This chain connects TRBV7-2 to TRBJ2-7; no clear D gene. This CDR3 is 13 amino acids long. The germline gives CDR1 SGHTA, CDR2 FQGNSA. The V gene lost 5 bases and the J gene lost 0 bases, with 8 bases spanning the gap. The CDR3: CASSPYSSYEQYF. The CDR3 bases are TGTGCCAGCAGCCCGTACTCCTCCTACGAGCAGTACTTC.